This T cell receptor beta chain was captured in a study of shared clonotypes between healthy human individuals. Turning to the study itself: There were three CD4 naive, three CD4 memory, two CD8 naive and one CD8 memory plates per donor.

Concerning this clone: As yet, its antigen is unknown. This CDR3 is also generated by other DNA sequences in the sample.

Several immunoSEQ plates received, in even portions, the genomic DNA of each subset. Profiling relied on immunoSEQ multiplex PCR, and the TCRdb table lists in-frame clones only, not all of them. Of fewer than 350,000 clones in the sample, about nine tenths were seen once. Points from the study as a whole: Sharing across a few donors was seen in roughly 5% of naive CD4 clonotypes.

This CDR3 region has 15 residues. J was trimmed by 0 bases and V by 2 bases; bases with no gene match: 5. Per germline, CDR1 SGHRS and CDR2 YFSETQ. The chain joins TRBV5-1 to TRBJ2-7, with TRBD2 matching over 7 bases. The origin of this receptor is a man aged 18 to 29 in good health. What was sequenced was memory CD8+ T cells sorted from blood. Noted subset: CD45RO+ cells pooled with CCR7-negative TemRA cells. The CDR3 DNA reads as TGCGCCAGCAGCTTAGCGGGGCTTAGCTCCTACGAGCAGTACTTC. Encoded protein: CASSLAGLSSYEQYF.